Sequencing of this TCR beta chain was carried out in a study of Graves' ophthalmopathy and Graves' hyperthyroidism. About the research overall: The authors collected peripheral blood at initial diagnosis, before any treatment. Study-level results: Ophthalmopathy progression cases were predicted by the model with approximately 71% sensitivity and less than 85% specificity. Blood samples also showed most expanded thyroid clonotypes exceeding 0.001 frequency.

CDR1 is MNHEY, CDR2 SVGAGI, per germline. This CDR3 spans 14 amino acids. The germline V and J ends were trimmed by 2 bases and 7 bases, with 14 bases remaining between them. PBMCs were density-gradient isolated from about 9.6 ml fresh blood. This clonotype was picked up many times. The antigen is not known. RNA transcripts provided the template for amplifying TCR beta CDR3 regions. HTBI primers were employed in first-round RT-PCR, then a second-round multiplex PCR followed. TCRdb called the multiplex PCR reads again in MiXCR, with one record for every CDR3 protein. This table holds 200,000 to 250,000 distinct CDR3 sequences, roughly 27% found once.

The source of this sequence is a man aged 45-60 years with Graves' ophthalmopathy. V gene TRBV6-5 combines with J gene TRBJ1-1, with D perhaps matching TRBD1 (6 bases). Sequenced material: peripheral blood. The CDR3 protein is CASSYLAGANEAFF. CDR3 bases: TGTGCCAGCAGTTACCTGGCGGGGGCGAATGAAGCTTTCTTT.